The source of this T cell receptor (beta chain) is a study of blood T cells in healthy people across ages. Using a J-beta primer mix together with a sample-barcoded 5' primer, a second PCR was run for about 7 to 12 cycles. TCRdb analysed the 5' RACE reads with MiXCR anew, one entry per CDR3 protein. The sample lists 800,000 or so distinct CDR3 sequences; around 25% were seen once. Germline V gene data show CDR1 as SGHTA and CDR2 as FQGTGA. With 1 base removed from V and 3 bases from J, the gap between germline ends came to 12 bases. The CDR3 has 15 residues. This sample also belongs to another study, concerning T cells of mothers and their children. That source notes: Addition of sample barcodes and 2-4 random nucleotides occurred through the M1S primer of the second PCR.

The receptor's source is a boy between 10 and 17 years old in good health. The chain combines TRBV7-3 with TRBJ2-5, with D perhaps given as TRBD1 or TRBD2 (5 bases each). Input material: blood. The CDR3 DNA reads TGTGCCAGCAGCTTAATTCCGGGGCCCAAAGAGACCCAGTACTTC. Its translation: CASSLIPGPKETQYF.